Given below is one T cell receptor (beta chain) in context. Per the germline V gene, CDR1 is MNHNS and CDR2 is SASEGT. V was trimmed by 3 bases and J by 1 base, leaving 15 bases between them. The CDR3 is 16 amino acids. The sample originates from a study of blood T cell repertoires in COVID-19. Overall study: The United States, Italy and Spain supplied acute and convalescent COVID-19 samples. PBMCs, B-cell-depleted T cells, or T cells provided the cDNA or gDNA that made up the material.

Methods used by the authors: The assay estimated nucleated cells by amplifying reference gene primers. Only in-frame clones appear in the TCRdb table, and some are missing; sequencing was by immunoSEQ multiplex PCR. D and trimming come from the DNA, and the V and J calls and clone size come from that table. The sample has about 250,000 clones, roughly 88% seen once; the top ten hold more than 25%. The specimen sequenced was peripheral blood. This chain links TRBV6-1 with TRBJ1-1; D possibly corresponds to TRBD1 (5 bases). This clonotype was sampled from a man in his forties with acute or convalescent COVID-19. The CDR3 protein is CASSDYPHQGNTEAFF. CDR3 sequence (DNA): TGTGCCAGCAGTGATTATCCCCATCAGGGGAACACTGAAGCTTTCTTT.